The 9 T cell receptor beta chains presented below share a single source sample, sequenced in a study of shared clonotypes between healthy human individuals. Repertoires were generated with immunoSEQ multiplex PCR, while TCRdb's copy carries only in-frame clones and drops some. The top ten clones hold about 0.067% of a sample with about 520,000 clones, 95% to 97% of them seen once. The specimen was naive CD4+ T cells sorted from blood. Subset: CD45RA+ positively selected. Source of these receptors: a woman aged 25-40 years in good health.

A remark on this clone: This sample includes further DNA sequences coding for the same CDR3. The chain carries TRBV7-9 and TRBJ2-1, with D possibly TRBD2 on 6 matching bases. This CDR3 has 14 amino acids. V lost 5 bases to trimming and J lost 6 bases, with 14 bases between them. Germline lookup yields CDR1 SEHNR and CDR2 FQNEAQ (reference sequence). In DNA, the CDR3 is TGTGCCAGCAGCCCCAGTCGTAGCGGCAATGAGCAGTTCTTC. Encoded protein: CASSPSRSGNEQFF.

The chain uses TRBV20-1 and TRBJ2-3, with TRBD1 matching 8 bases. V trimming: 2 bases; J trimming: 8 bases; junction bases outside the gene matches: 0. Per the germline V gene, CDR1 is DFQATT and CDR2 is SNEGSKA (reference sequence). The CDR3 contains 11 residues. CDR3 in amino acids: CSARQGATQYF. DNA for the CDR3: TGCAGTGCTAGACAGGGGGCTACGCAGTATTTT.

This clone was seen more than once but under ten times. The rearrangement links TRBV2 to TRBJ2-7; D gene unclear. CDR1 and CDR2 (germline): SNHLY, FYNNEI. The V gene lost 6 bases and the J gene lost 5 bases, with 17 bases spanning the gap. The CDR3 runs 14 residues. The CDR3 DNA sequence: TGTGCCAGCAGCGCTCTTGCCAGTCTCAACGAGCAGTACTTC. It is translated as CASSALASLNEQYF.

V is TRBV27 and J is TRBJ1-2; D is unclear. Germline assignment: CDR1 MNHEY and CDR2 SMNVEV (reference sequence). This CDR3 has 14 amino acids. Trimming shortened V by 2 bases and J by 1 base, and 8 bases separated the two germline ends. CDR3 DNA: TGTGCCAGCAGTTTAGGGAGCGGTAACTATGGCTACACCTTC. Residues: CASSLGSGNYGYTF.

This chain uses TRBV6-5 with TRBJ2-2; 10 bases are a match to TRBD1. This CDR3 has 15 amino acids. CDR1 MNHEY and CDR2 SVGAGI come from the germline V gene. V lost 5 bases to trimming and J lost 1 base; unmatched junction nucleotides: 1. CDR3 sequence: CASSRTGGNTGELFF. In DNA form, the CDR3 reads TGTGCCAGCAGTCGGACAGGGGGGAACACCGGGGAGCTGTTTTTT.

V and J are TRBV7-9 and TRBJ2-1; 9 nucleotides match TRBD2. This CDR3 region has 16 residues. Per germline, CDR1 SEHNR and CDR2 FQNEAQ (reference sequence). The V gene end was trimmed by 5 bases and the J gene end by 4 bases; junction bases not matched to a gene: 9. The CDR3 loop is CASSRKPLAGYNEQFF. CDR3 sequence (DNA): TGTGCCAGCAGCCGAAAGCCGCTAGCGGGATACAATGAGCAGTTCTTC.

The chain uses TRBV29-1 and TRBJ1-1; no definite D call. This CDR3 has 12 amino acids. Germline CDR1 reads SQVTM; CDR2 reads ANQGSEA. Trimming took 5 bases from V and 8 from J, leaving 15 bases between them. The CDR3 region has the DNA TGCAGCGTTCTGAGGACGGGTGCCGAAGCTTTCTTT. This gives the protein CSVLRTGAEAFF.

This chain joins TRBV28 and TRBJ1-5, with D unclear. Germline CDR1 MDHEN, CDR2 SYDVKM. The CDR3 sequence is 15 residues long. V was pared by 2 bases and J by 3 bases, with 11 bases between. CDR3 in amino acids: CASSLRRNHNQPQHF. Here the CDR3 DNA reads TGTGCCAGCAGTTTAAGGAGGAACCACAATCAGCCCCAGCATTTT. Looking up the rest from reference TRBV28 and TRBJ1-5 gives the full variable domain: DVKVTQSSRYLVKRTGEKVFLECVQDMDHENMFWYRQDPGLGLRLIYFSYDVKMKEKGDIPEGYSVSREKKERFSLILESASTNQTSMYLCASSLRRNHNQPQHFGDGTRLSIL.

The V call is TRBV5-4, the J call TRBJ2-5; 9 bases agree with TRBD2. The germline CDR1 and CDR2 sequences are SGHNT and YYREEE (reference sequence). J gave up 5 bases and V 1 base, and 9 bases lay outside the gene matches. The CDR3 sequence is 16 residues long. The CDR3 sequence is CASSLLLAGNLETQYF. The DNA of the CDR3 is TGTGCCAGCAGCTTGCTCCTAGCGGGAAATCTGGAGACCCAGTACTTC.